The source of this TCR beta chain is a study of OX40 agonist ivuxolimab in advanced cancers. About the study: The dose of intravenous ivuxolimab that patients received every 2 weeks ranged from 0.01 to 10 mg/kg. Notes on the study in general: Clones of CD4+ and CD8+ blood T cells grew by week 6 at doses of 0.1 to 3.0 mg/kg. Fewer expanded clones were found on average in CD4+ than in CD8+ T cells.

Germline V gene sequence: CDR1 SGHNT, CDR2 YENEEA. The CDR3 spans 18 residues. V was trimmed by 6 bases and J by 4 bases, leaving 22 bases between them. TCRdb's table, derived via immunoSEQ multiplex PCR, lists solely in-frame clones and lacks some. The sample carries approximately 45,000 clones, more than 70% recorded once. Notes on this clone: Its antigen is as yet unknown.

The starting material was CD4+ or CD8+ T cells sorted from blood, obtained in a trial of the OX40 agonist ivuxolimab. This TCR came from an adult with an advanced solid tumor such as melanoma, head and neck, liver or kidney cancer. The chain has TRBV11-3 and TRBJ2-6; tentatively, D is TRBD2 (5 bases). In DNA, the CDR3 is TGTGCCAGCAGAGGTAGACTAACGGGCCCTACAGGGGCCAACGTCCTGACTTTC. Residues: CASRGRLTGPTGANVLTF. Supplemented by reference TRBV11-3 and TRBJ2-6, the full variable domain reads EAGVVQSPRYKIIEKKQPVAFWCNPISGHNTLYWYLQNLGQGPELLIRYENEEAVDDSQLPKDRFSAERLKGVDSTLKIQPAELGDSAVYLCASRGRLTGPTGANVLTFGAGSRLTVL.